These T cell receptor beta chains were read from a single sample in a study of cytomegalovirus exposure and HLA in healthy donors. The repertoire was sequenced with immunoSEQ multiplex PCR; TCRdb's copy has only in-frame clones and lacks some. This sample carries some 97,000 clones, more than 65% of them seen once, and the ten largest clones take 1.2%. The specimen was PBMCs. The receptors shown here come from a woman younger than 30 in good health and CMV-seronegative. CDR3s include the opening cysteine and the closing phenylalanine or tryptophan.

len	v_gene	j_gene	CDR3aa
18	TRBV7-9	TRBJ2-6	CASSSQRGGDSGANVLTF
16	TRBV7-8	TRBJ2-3	CASSLAGRAGTDTQYF
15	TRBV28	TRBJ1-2	CASSPPQGSLYGYTF
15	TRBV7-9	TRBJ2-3	CASSLTSGRADTQYF
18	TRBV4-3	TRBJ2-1	CASSPRDALAGSYNEQFF
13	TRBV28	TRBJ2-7	CASGQTGPYEQYF
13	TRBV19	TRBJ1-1	CASSIFWNTEAFF
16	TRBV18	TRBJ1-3	CASSPVEGLAGNTIYF
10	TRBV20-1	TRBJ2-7	CSAGSYEQYF
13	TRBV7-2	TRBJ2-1	CASRRGTHNEQFF
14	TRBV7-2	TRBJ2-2	CASSPDRMAGELFF